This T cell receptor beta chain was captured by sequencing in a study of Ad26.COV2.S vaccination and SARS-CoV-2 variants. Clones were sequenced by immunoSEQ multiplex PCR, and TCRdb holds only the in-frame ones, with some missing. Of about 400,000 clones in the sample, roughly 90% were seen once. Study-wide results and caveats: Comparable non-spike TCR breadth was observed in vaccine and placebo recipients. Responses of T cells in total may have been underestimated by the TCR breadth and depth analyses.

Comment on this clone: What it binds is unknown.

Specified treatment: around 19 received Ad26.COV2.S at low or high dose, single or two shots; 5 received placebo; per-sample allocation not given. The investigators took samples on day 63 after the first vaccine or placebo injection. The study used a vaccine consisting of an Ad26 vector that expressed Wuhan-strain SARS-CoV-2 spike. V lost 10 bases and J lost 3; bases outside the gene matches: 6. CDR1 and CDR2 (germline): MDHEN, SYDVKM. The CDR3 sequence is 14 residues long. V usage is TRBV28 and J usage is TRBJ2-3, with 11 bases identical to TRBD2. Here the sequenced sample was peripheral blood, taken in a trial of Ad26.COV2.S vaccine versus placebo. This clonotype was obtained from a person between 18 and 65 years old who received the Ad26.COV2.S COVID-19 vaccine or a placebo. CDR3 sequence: CATLSGGVTDTQYF. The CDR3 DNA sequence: TGTGCCACTCTTAGCGGGGGGGTGACAGATACGCAGTATTTT. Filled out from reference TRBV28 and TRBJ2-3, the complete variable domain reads DVKVTQSSRYLVKRTGEKVFLECVQDMDHENMFWYRQDPGLGLRLIYFSYDVKMKEKGDIPEGYSVSREKKERFSLILESASTNQTSMYLCATLSGGVTDTQYFGPGTRLTVL.